What follows are 18 T cell receptor beta chains derived from one specimen sequenced in a study of T cells after yellow fever vaccination. Using its own MiXCR run on the 5' RACE reads, TCRdb lists one record per CDR3 protein. This table has 610,000 or so distinct CDR3 sequences, 12% appearing once. The sample here was PBMCs, taken on the day of the yellow fever booster vaccination. All receptors come from a man younger than 45 who received the YFV17D yellow fever vaccine.

This clonotype was seen at least ten times. V gene TRBV20-1 combines with J gene TRBJ2-1; D is possibly TRBD1 or TRBD2 (5 bases each). The CDR3 length is 15 residues. Deletions cut 4 bases from V and 2 bases from J, with 15 bases between. Germline V CDR1 and CDR2: DFQATT, SNEGSKA (reference sequence). Written as DNA, the CDR3 is TGCAGTGCTACACTAGGGGCTACCACCTACAATGAGCAGTTCTTC. The encoded protein is CSATLGATTYNEQFF.

The genes are TRBV7-9 and TRBJ1-4; D gene uncertain. The CDR3 totals 15 residues. V lost 6 bases and J lost 0, with 11 bases in between. Germline CDR1 and CDR2: SEHNR and FQNEAQ (reference sequence). This chain's CDR3 is CASSLTETTNEKLFF. Here the CDR3 DNA reads TGTGCCAGCAGTTTAACAGAGACAACTAATGAAAAACTGTTTTTT.

This clonotype turned up a few times. The chain joins TRBV21-1 to TRBJ2-7; TRBD2, as called in the table, went unchecked against the DNA. TRBV21-1 is deemed a pseudogene. This CDR3 spans 16 amino acids. CDR3 protein: CASSKTSGRVPYEQYF. DNA for the CDR3: TGTGCCAGCAGCAAAACTAGCGGGAGAGTCCCCTACGAGCAGTACTTC.

This clonotype has just a few counts. The chain employs TRBV7-6 and TRBJ2-2; TRBD2 matches at 7 bases. CDR1 and CDR2 (germline): SGHVS, FNYEAQ. The CDR3 consists of 16 residues. Trimming cost V 3 bases and J 1 base; bases outside gene matches: 5. The CDR3 region has the DNA TGTGCCAGCAGCTTGGGGGGGACGGGGAACACCGGGGAGCTGTTTTTT. Protein sequence: CASSLGGTGNTGELFF.

This clonotype was detected only a few times. V usage is TRBV7-3 and J usage is TRBJ2-2, with 7 bases matching TRBD1. CDR1 and CDR2 from the germline V gene are SGHTA and FQGTGA. This CDR3 spans 15 amino acids. J was trimmed by 7 bases and V by 4 bases; bases with no gene match: 9. The CDR3 reads CASSSATGQGGELFF. DNA for the CDR3: TGTGCCAGCAGCTCCGCGACAGGGCAGGGCGGGGAGCTGTTTTTT. The entire variable domain, with the rest obtained from reference TRBV7-3 and TRBJ2-2, is as follows: GAGVSQTPSNKVTEKGKYVELRCDPISGHTALYWYRQSLGQGPEFLIYFQGTGAADDSGLPNDRFFAVRPEGSVSTLKIQRTERGDSAVYLCASSSATGQGGELFFGEGSRLTVL.

This rearrangement joins TRBV5-1 to TRBJ1-6, with D perhaps TRBD1 (5 bases). Deletions cut 4 bases from V and 7 bases from J, with 15 bases between. The V gene's germline CDR1 is SGHRS and CDR2 YFSETQ. CDR3 length equals 15 residues. The CDR3, as DNA: TGCGCCAGCAGCCTTCCCGGGACGGGGAATTCACCCCTCCACTTT. Amino acids: CASSLPGTGNSPLHF.

The chain has TRBV4-2 and TRBJ2-7, with D hard to call. V was clipped by 2 bases and J by 0 bases, with 11 bases between them. This CDR3 has 15 amino acids. The germline V gene has CDR1 LGHNA and CDR2 YNFKEQ. CDR3 DNA sequence: TGTGCCAGCAGCCAAAACTACTTAAGCTCCTACGAGCAGTACTTC. Protein: CASSQNYLSSYEQYF.

This clonotype appeared a few times. The rearrangement joins TRBV7-9 to TRBJ2-3, with D uncertain. CDR1 SEHNR and CDR2 FQNEAQ come from the germline V gene (reference sequence). CDR3 length equals 14 residues. V was shortened by 7 bases and J by 8 bases, with 19 bases between the two germline ends. The DNA for the CDR3 is TGTGCCAGCACCCGACCAGATCTCTCCTTTACGCAGTATTTT. It codes for CASTRPDLSFTQYF.

The table lists this clonotype with a count of one. This rearrangement joins TRBV19 to TRBJ2-7; D is unresolved. The CDR3 runs 13 residues. V lost 7 bases to trimming and J lost 4 bases, with 14 bases between them. Germline V gene lookup returns CDR1 LNHDA and CDR2 SQIVND (reference sequence). CDR3 in amino acids: CASKYAGSYEQYF. The CDR3 region has the DNA TGTGCCAGTAAATACGCAGGTTCATACGAGCAGTACTTC.

The chain has TRBV5-4 and TRBJ2-2; 11 bases align to TRBD2. Germline V lookup: CDR1 SGHNT, CDR2 YYREEE (reference sequence). The ends lost 4 bases at V and 4 bases at J; junction bases unmatched: 9. This CDR3 is built from 17 residues. CDR3 nucleotide sequence: TGTGCCAGCAGCCGTACCGGGACTAGCGGAGCCACCGGGGAGCTGTTTTTT. Its translation: CASSRTGTSGATGELFF. The whole variable domain, remainder taken from reference TRBV5-4 and TRBJ2-2, is ETGVTQSPTHLIKTRGQQVTLRCSSQSGHNTVSWYQQALGQGPQFIFQYYREEENGRGNFPPRFSGLQFPNYSSELNVNALELDDSALYLCASSRTGTSGATGELFFGEGSRLTVL.

This clonotype was picked up a small number of times. CDR3 nucleotides: TGTGCCAGTAGTATTCGGGGGAGCTCCTACGAGCAGTACTTC. Its translation is CASSIRGSSYEQYF. The chain recombines TRBV19 with TRBJ2-7; D is possibly TRBD2 (6 bases). The V gene's germline CDR1 is LNHDA and CDR2 SQIVND (reference sequence). The length of the CDR3 is 14 residues. V lost 3 bases and J lost 0, with 9 bases in between.

The chain links TRBV2 to TRBJ2-7, with TRBD1 identical over 8 bases. The junction had 2 bases not matched to a gene; V was cut back by 4 bases and J by 3 bases. Germline CDR1 SNHLY, CDR2 FYNNEI. The CDR3 is made up of 13 amino acids. DNA of the CDR3: TGTGCCAGCAGTGGGACAGGGATCTACGAGCAGTACTTC. Protein sequence: CASSGTGIYEQYF.

This clonotype has just a few counts. CDR3 loop: CASSLLALSTDTQYF. Here the CDR3 DNA reads TGCGCCAGCAGCCTGCTGGCCCTGAGCACAGATACGCAGTATTTT. The rearrangement links TRBV5-1 to TRBJ2-3; no definite D call. Germline loops: CDR1 SGHRS, CDR2 YFSETQ. This CDR3 has 15 amino acids. The V end was cut by 4 bases, the J end by 0 bases, with 12 bases between.

The chain combines TRBV7-6 with TRBJ1-1, with a weak D call TRBD1 (6 bases). Deletions cut 1 base from V and 4 bases from J, with 19 bases between. CDR1 and CDR2 (germline): SGHVS, FNYEAQ. CDR3 length equals 17 residues. The CDR3 sequence is CASSLGVGPGAITEAFF. In nucleotides, the CDR3 is TGTGCCAGCAGCTTAGGTGTGGGCCCAGGGGCGATCACTGAAGCTTTCTTT. The whole variable domain, remainder taken from reference TRBV7-6 and TRBJ1-1, is GAGVSQSPRYKVTKRGQDVALRCDPISGHVSLYWYRQALGQGPEFLTYFNYEAQQDKSGLPNDRFSAERPEGSISTLTIQRTEQRDSAMYRCASSLGVGPGAITEAFFGQGTRLTVV.

The chain employs TRBV6-5 and TRBJ1-1, with D possibly being TRBD1 (6 bases). The CDR3 length is 12 residues. The ends were cut back, 6 bases at V and 6 bases at J, with 11 bases in the middle. CDR1 is MNHEY, CDR2 SVGAGI, per germline. CDR3 loop: CASRTGRAEAFF. DNA for the CDR3: TGTGCCAGCAGAACAGGGCGGGCTGAAGCTTTCTTT.

The chain employs TRBV7-9 and TRBJ1-4; D is possibly TRBD1 (6 bases). Germline V gene data show CDR1 as SEHNR and CDR2 as FQNEAQ (reference sequence). The CDR3 runs to 15 residues. V gave up 5 bases and J gave up 5 bases, with 15 bases separating them. CDR3 region: CASSAAGEENEKLFF. CDR3 coding DNA: TGTGCCAGCAGCGCAGCAGGGGAGGAGAATGAAAAACTGTTTTTT.

This clonotype was detected a few times. CDR3 coding DNA: TGTGCCAGCAGCACTTGGTACAATGAGCAGTTCTTC. This sequence encodes CASSTWYNEQFF. The chain joins TRBV6-5 to TRBJ2-1; D is ambiguous. Germline CDR1 and CDR2: MNHEY and SVGAGI. Trimming took off 6 bases at V and 4 bases at J, with 7 bases between the two ends. The CDR3 length is 12 residues.

The chain is built from TRBV6-5 and TRBJ2-5; D may be TRBD1 or TRBD2 (5 bases each). CDR1 and CDR2 (germline): MNHEY, SVGAGI. This CDR3 is built from 12 residues. Deletions cut 6 bases from V and 5 bases from J, with 10 bases between. This CDR3 reads CASRRDLETQYF. The CDR3 DNA sequence: TGTGCCAGCAGGAGGGACCTTGAGACCCAGTACTTC.